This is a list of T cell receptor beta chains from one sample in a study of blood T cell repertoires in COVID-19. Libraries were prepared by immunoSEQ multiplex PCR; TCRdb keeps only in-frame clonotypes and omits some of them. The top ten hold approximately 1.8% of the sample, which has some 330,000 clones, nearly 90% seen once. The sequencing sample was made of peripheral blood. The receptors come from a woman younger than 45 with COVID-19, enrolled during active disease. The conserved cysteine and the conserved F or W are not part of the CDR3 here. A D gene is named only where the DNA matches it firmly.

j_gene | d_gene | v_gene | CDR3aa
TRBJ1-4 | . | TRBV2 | ASSPGVGRSEKLF
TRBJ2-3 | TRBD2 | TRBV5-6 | ASSPAGGGSTDTQY
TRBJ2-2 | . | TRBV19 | ASSPGAGELF
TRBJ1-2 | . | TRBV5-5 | ASSFEYGYT
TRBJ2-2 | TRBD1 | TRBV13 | ASRFDRGITGELF
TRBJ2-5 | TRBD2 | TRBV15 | ATSRELAGGQETQY
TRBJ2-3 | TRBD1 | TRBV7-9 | ASSFDRGSDTQY
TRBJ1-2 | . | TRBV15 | ATSRDTPKAGYGYT
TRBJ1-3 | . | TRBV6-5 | ASSSVSGNTIY
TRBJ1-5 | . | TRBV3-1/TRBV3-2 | ASSPLRGNQPQH
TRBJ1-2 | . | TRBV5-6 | ASSLVSRLWAEGGYT
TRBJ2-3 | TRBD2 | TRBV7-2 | ASSLEGGGATDTQY
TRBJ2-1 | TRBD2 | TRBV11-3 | ASSLASGVNEQF
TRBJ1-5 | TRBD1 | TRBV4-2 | ASSLTDRGYQPQH
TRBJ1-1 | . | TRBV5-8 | ASSPSGNTEAF
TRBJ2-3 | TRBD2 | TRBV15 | ATSAGTSAFTDTQY
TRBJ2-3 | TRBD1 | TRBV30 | AWSVQGASDTQY
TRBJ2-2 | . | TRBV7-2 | ASRSDSDHTGELF
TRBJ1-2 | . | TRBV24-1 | ATSESRAGSRGASGYT
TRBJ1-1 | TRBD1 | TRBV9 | ASSSPTGRPEAF
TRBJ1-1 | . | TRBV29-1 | SVDRGGSTEAF
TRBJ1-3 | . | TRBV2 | ASSEQISGNTIY
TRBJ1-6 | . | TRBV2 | ASSGSRNSPLH
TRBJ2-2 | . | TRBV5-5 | ASSLAGGLGGELF
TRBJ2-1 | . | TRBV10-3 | ASGSGPYNEQF
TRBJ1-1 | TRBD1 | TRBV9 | ASSPKPVDRVDNEAF
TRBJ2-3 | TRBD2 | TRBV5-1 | ASSAGETDTQY
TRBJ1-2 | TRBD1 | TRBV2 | ASSNLPQGANYGYT
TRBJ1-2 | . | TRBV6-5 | ASSYSGRVGGYT
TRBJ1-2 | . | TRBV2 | ASSSRGRTFYGYT
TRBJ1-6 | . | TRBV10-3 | AVRYEFDSPLH